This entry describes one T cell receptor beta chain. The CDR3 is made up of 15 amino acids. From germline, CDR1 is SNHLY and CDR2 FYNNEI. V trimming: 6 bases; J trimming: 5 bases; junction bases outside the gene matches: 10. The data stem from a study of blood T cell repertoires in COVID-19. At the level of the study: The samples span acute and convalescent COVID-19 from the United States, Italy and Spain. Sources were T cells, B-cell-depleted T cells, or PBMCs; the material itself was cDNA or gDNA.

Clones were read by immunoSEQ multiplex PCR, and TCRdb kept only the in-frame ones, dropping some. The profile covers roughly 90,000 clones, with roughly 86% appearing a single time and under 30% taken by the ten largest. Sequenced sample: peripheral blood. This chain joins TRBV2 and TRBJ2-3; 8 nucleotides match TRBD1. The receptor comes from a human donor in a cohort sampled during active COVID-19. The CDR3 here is CASRGTGLLVDTQYF. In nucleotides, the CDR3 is TGTGCCAGCAGGGGGACAGGACTTCTGGTAGATACGCAGTATTTT.